This TCR beta chain was observed in a study of T-cell memory formation after mild COVID-19. Broader study findings: Contracting clones from day 15 to 85 had balanced CD4/CD8; later expanders favoured CD4+. The study found contracting CD4+ clones mainly in CM and EM and contracting CD8+ clones in EMRA. Detection of some responders pre-infection suggested pre-existing cross-reactive memory T cells participated. Clones from the second wave (peaking day 37) had unconfirmed SARS-CoV-2 specificity.

With regard to this clonotype: Its cognate antigen is unknown.

V shed 6 bases and J 6 bases; nucleotides not matched to a gene: 10. The CDR3 runs to 17 residues. TCRdb reprocessed the 5' RACE reads with MiXCR, giving one entry per CDR3 protein. The table shows around 400,000 distinct CDR3 sequences, with around 24% occurring only once. Input material: PBMCs or a T cell subset sorted from them (not recorded which). This rearrangement joins TRBV12-3 or TRBV12-4 to TRBJ2-2, with 13 bases that match TRBD2. The receptor was derived from an adult woman who had mild COVID-19 (a few samples of this study predate the infection). Cell type and time point are not known. The CDR3 region has the DNA TGTGCCAGCAGGCCCCGGACTAGCGGGAGCGGGGCCGGGGAGCTGTTTTTT. As protein: CASRPRTSGSGAGELFF.